Listed here are 8 T cell receptor beta chains from one sample, sequenced in a study of T cell responses to AZD1222 COVID-19 vaccine. Clones were read by immunoSEQ multiplex PCR, and TCRdb kept only the in-frame ones, dropping some. The sample carries some 150,000 clones, around nine tenths recorded once. The sample was peripheral blood, taken on day 0 of AZD1222 vaccination. These receptors originate from an adult in good health.

This rearrangement joins TRBV9 to TRBJ1-1; D is possibly TRBD1 (6 bases). CDR1 is SGDLS, CDR2 YYNGEE, per germline. The CDR3 sequence is 15 residues long. Trimming stripped 3 bases from V and 2 bases from J, with 14 bases between. CDR3 DNA sequence: TGTGCCAGCAGCGCCAGTCGGGGGCATAACACTGAAGCTTTCTTT. The encoded protein is CASSASRGHNTEAFF.

This chain uses TRBV2 with TRBJ2-2, with D perhaps matching TRBD1 (6 bases). Trimming shortened V by 5 bases and J by 5 bases, and 9 bases separated the two germline ends. This CDR3 spans 13 amino acids. Germline V gene sequence: CDR1 SNHLY, CDR2 FYNNEI. The CDR3 reads CASSQQGTGELFF. The CDR3 DNA sequence: TGTGCCAGCAGTCAACAGGGTACCGGGGAGCTGTTTTTT.

Details on this clone: With a much larger clone just one base away, this may be a read error. The chain is built from TRBV6-2 or TRBV6-3 and TRBJ2-6; D not resolved. The CDR3 consists of 14 residues. CDR1 is MNHEY and CDR2 is SVGEGT in the germline V gene. V lost 2 bases, J lost 0 bases, and 2 bases lay in between. CDR3 nucleotide sequence: TGTGCCAGCAGTTACAGCTCTGGGGCCAACGTCCTGACTTTC. Residues: CASSYSSGANVLTF.

The chain couples TRBV11-2 to TRBJ1-2, with D unresolved. Germline CDR1 and CDR2: SGHAT and FQNNGV. V lost 5 bases to trimming and J lost 5 bases, with 3 bases between them. This CDR3 spans 10 amino acids. The CDR3 region is CASSDYGYTF. CDR3 in DNA: TGTGCCAGCAGCGATTATGGCTACACCTTC.

The rearrangement joins TRBV7-9 to TRBJ2-7; 10 bases map to TRBD1. CDR1 SEHNR and CDR2 FQNEAQ come from the germline V gene (reference sequence). The ends lost 8 bases at V and 3 bases at J; junction bases unmatched: 7. The length of the CDR3 is 14 residues. The chain's CDR3 is CASGRGTGVYEQYF. The CDR3 coding sequence is TGTGCCAGCGGGCGCGGGACAGGGGTCTACGAGCAGTACTTC.

This clone came up once. This chain joins TRBV28 and TRBJ2-1; 9 bases are a match to TRBD2. V lost 2 bases, J lost 4 bases, and 9 bases stayed unmatched. Germline V gene sequence: CDR1 MDHEN, CDR2 SYDVKM. This CDR3 has 17 residues. The CDR3 is CASSLGGGLAGYNEQFF. DNA for the CDR3: TGTGCCAGCAGTTTAGGGGGTGGTCTAGCGGGATACAATGAGCAGTTCTTC.

The chain recombines TRBV7-8 with TRBJ2-5; 8 bases map to TRBD1. The length of the CDR3 is 15 residues. Germline assignment: CDR1 SGHVS and CDR2 FQNEAQ. J lost 7 bases, V lost 5 bases, and 12 bases had no gene match. Here the CDR3 DNA reads TGTGCCAGCAGCCCCGGACAGGGTAATTTAGGGACCCAGTACTTC. It specifies CASSPGQGNLGTQYF.

The chain has TRBV20-1 and TRBJ2-1; the D call may be TRBD1 or TRBD2 (5 bases each). Trimming pared 3 bases from V and 5 bases from J, leaving 20 bases between. The CDR3 is 16 residues long. Per the germline V gene, CDR1 is DFQATT and CDR2 is SNEGSKA (reference sequence). The CDR3 DNA sequence: TGCAGTGCTAGTGAATACGGGACCTTTCCCCACAATGAGCAGTTCTTC. Protein: CSASEYGTFPHNEQFF.